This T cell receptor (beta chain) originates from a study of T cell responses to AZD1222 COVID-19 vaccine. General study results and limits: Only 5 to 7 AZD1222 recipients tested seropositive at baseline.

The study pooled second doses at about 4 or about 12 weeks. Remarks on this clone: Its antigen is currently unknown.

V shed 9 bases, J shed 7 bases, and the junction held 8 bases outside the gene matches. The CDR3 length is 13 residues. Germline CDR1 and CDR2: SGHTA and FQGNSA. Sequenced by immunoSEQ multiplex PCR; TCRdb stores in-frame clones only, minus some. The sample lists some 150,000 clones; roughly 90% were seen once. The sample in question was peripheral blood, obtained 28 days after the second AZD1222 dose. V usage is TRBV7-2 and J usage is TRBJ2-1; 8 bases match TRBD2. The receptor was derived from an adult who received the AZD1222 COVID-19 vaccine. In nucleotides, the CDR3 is TGTGCCAGTAGCGGGGCCCCTTGGAATGAGCAGTTCTTC. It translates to CASSGAPWNEQFF.